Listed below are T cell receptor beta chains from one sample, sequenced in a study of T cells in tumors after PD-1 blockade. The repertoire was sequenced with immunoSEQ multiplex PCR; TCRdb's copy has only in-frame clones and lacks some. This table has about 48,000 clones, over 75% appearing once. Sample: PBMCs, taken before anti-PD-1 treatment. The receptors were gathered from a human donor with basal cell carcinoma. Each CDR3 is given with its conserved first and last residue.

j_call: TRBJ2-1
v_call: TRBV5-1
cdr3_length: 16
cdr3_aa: CASSLGQDSSYNEQFF

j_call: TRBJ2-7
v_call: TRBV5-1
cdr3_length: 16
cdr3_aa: CASSPEHSVPLYEQYF

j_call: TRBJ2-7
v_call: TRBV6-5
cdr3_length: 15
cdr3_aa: CASSYETGNSYEQYF

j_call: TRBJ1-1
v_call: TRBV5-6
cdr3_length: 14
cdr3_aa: CASSQDRGRFEAFF

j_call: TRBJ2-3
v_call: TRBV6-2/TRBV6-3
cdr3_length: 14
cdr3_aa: CASSYAAGSDTQYF

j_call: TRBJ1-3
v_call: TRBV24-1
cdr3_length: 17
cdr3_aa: CATSAPRKGGYGNTIYF

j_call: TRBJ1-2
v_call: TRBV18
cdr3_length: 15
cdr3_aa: CASSPEGQANYGYTF

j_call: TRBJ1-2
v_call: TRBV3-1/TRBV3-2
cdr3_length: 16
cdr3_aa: CASSPYARERIYGYTF

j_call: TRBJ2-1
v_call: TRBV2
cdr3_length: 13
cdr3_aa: CASRTWGLNEQFF

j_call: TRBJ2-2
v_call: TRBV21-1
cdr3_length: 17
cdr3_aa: CASSRAKRGVTSGELFF

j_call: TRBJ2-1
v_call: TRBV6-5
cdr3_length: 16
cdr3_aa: CASSYRDKASYNEQFF

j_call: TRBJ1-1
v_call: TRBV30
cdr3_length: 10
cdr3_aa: CAWGEAEAFF

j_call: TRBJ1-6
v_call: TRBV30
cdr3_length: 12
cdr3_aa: CAGRAGHSPLHF

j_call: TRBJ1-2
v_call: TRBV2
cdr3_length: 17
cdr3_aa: CASSESRGKQPNYGYTF

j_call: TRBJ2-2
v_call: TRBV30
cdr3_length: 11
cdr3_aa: CAWRYTGELFF

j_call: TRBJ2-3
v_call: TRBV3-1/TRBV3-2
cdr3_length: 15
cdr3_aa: CASSQLAGGPDTQYF

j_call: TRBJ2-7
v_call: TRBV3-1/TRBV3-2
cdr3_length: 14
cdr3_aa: CASSRLDRVYEQYF

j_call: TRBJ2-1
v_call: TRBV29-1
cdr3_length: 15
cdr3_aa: CSVEGKGMSYNEQFF

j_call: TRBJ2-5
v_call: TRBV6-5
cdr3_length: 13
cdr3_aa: CASTETGKETQYF

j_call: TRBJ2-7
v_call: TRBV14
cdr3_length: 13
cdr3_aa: CASSQDKIYEQYF

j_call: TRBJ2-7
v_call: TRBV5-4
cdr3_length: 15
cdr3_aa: CASLNREGGSYEQYF

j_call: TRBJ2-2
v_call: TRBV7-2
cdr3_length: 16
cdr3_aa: CASSLDPTGTSGELFF

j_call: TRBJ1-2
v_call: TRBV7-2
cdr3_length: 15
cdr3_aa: CASSLAWTANYGYTF

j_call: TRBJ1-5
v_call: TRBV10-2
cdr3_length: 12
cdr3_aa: CASRQGDQPQHF

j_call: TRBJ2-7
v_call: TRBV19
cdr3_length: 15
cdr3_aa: CASSVGLANSYEQYF

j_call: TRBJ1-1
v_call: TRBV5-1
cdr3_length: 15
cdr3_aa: CASSSSQGMNTEAFF

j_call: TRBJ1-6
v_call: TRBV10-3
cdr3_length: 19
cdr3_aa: CAISPVGTEGSSYNSPLHF

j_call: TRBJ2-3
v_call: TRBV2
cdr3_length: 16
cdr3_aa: CASSPGTATSTDTQYF

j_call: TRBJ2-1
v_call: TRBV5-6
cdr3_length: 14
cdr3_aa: CASSLTGAIAEQFF

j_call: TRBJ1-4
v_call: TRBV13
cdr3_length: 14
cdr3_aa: CASSFGPIGEKLFF

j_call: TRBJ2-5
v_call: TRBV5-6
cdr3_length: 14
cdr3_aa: CASSLATSEETQYF

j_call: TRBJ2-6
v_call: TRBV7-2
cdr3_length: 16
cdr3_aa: CASSLQGSSGANVLTF

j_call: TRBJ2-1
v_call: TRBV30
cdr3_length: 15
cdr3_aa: CAWSRGAGNHNEQFF

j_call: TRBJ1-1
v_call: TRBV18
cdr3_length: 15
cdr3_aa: CASSPPIQGNTEAFF

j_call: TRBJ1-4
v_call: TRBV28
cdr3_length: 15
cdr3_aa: CASSITGTQNEKLFF